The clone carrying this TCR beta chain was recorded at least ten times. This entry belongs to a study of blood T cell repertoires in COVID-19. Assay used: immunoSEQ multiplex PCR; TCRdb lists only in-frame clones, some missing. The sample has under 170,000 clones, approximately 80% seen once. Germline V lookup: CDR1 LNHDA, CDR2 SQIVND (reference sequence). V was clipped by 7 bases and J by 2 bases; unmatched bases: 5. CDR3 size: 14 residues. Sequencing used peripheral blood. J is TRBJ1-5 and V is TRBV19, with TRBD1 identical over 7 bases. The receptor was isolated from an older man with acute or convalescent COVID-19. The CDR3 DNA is TGTGCCAGTACCCAAGGACAGGGCAATCAGCCCCAGCATTTT. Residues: CASTQGQGNQPQHF.